Listed below are T cell receptor beta chains from one sample, sequenced in a study of CD8 T cells in ankylosing spondylitis. TCRdb analysed the 5' RACE reads with MiXCR anew, one entry per CDR3 protein. The table records some 240,000 distinct CDR3 sequences, under 20% of them present only once. Sequenced material: blood, either unsorted or a sorted T cell fraction (not recorded which). The receptors were sampled from a male donor with ankylosing spondylitis or in good health (not recorded which). Each CDR3 is given without its conserved first and last residue.

V: TRBV6-5
CDR3: ASSLSLAGGFDEQY

V: TRBV4-1
CDR3: ASSQDSAGVLETQY

V: TRBV20-1
CDR3: SARDELNDEQY

V: TRBV2
CDR3: ASLGQGYEQY

V: TRBV5-5
CDR3: ASSLEVQGITSYEQY

V: TRBV10-2
CDR3: ASSWGGSLNTGELF

V: TRBV6-1
CDR3: ASSRDSFYEQY

V: TRBV6-4
CDR3: ASSEALEQF

V: TRBV28
CDR3: ASAELASEEFFYNEQF

V: TRBV7-3
CDR3: ASSPTQREGLDEQF

V: TRBV20-1
CDR3: SARGGGVDYEQY

V: TRBV27
CDR3: ASSSSVGTENYEQY

V: TRBV29-1
CDR3: SVRSGQPDYGYT

V: TRBV7-9
CDR3: ASSLGLAEVQETQY

V: TRBV29-1
CDR3: SVVGLAVYNEQF

V: TRBV20-1
CDR3: SADGLAGGHEQF

V: TRBV9
CDR3: ASSAAGTGNTEAF

V: TRBV5-1
CDR3: ASSPGGLAGAADTQY

V: TRBV5-5
CDR3: ASSLRGQPVLTYNEQF

V: TRBV12-3/TRBV12-4
CDR3: ASSAATSGSEPLYNEQF

V: TRBV27
CDR3: ASPPGLADPYEQY

V: TRBV20-1
CDR3: SAGTSGSLNEQF

V: TRBV6-2/TRBV6-3
CDR3: ASSSGTGDYNEQF

V: TRBV5-1
CDR3: ASISQLESEAF

V: TRBV29-1
CDR3: SVEVGLAGPSSYNEQF

V: TRBV2
CDR3: ASNGGGGSTDTQY

V: TRBV12-3/TRBV12-4
CDR3: ASSFRKRGNQPQH

V: TRBV11-1
CDR3: ASSLAYGLNEQF

V: TRBV9
CDR3: ASSAPRGPPNTGELF

V: TRBV27
CDR3: ASSPTSGATLETQY

V: TRBV7-2
CDR3: ASSLDPTGSQETQY

V: TRBV28
CDR3: ASSLPSAGGVDEQF

V: TRBV5-1
CDR3: ASSLPAGGTSYEQY

V: TRBV12-3/TRBV12-4
CDR3: ASSPGVEQF

V: TRBV10-3
CDR3: AIRSGSQETQY

V: TRBV4-2
CDR3: ASSQDLVGLYEQY

V: TRBV20-1
CDR3: SAKASGLPNEQF

V: TRBV4-2
CDR3: ASSQDLAEGETQY

V: TRBV6-5
CDR3: ASSYSGGPGELF

V: TRBV29-1
CDR3: SVGGWREEGNEQY